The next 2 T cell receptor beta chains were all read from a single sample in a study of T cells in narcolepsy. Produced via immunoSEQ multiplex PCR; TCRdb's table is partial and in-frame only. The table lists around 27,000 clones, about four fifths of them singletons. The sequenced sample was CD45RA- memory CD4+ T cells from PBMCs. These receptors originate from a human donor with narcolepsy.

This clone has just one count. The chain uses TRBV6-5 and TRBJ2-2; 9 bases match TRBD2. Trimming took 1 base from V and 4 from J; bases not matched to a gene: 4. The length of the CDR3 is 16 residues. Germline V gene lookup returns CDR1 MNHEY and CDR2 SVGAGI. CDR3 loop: CASSYFPSGTTGELFF. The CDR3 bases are TGTGCCAGCAGTTACTTTCCTAGCGGGACCACCGGGGAGCTGTTTTTT.

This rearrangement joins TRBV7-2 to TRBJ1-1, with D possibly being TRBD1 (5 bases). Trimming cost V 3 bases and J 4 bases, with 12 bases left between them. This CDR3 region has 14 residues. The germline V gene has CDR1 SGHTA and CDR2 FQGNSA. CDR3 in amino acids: CASSFRGGSTEAFF. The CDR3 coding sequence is TGTGCCAGCAGCTTCCGGGGCGGTAGCACTGAAGCTTTCTTT. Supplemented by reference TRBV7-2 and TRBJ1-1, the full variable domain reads GAGVSQSPSNKVTEKGKDVELRCDPISGHTALYWYRQSLGQGLEFLIYFQGNSAPDKSGLPSDRFSAERTGGSVSTLTIQRTQQEDSAVYLCASSFRGGSTEAFFGQGTRLTVV.